This paragraph covers one TCR beta chain sequence. The data originate from a study of blood T cell repertoires in COVID-19. Everyone who took part was about 18 to 90 years old, and they came from about 25 US areas. Methods used by the authors: For nucleated cells, counts were estimated from reference gene primer amplification. The protocol was immunoSEQ multiplex PCR, while the TCRdb copy is restricted to in-frame clones and leaves out a portion. The D gene and trimming were derived from the DNA, and the V and J assignments and clone size from that table. Of hundreds of thousands of clones listed, approximately 86% were seen once; the top ten hold about 6.9%. Germline V lookup: CDR1 LGHNA, CDR2 YNFKEQ. Trimming took 1 base from V and 1 from J; bases not matched to a gene: 9. This CDR3 comprises 17 residues.

The receptor's source is a woman aged 30 to 39 with acute COVID-19. The V gene is TRBV4-2, the J gene TRBJ1-1; 7 bases map to TRBD1. Source material: PBMCs or T cells enriched from blood (not recorded which). CDR3 protein: CASSQGRGPQGNTEAFF. CDR3 in DNA: TGTGCCAGCAGCCAAGGGAGGGGGCCACAGGGGAACACTGAAGCTTTCTTT.